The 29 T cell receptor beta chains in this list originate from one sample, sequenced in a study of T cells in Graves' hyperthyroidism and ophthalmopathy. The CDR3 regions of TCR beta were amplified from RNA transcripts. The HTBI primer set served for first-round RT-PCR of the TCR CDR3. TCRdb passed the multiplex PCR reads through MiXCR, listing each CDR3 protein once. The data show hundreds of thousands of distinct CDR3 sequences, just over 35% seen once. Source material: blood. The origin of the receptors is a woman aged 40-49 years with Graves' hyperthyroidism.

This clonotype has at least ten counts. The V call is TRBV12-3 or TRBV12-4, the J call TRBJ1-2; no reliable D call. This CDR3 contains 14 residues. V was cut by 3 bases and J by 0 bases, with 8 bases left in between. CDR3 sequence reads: CASSFGRANYGYTF. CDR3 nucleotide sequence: TGTGCCAGCAGTTTCGGTCGAGCTAACTATGGCTACACCTTC.

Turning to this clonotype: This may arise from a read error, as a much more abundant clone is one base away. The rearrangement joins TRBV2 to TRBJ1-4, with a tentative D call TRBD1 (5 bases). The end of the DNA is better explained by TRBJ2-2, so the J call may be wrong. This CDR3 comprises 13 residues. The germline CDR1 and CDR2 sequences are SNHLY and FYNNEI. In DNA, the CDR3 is TGTGCCAGCAACGGACAGAACACCGGGGAGCTGTTTTTT. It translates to CASNGQNTGELFF.

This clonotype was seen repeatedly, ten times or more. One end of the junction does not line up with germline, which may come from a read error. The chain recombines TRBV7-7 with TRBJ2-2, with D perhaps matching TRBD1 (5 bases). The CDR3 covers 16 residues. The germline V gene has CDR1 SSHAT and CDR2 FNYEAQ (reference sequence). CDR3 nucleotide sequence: TGTGCTAGCAGCTTAGGGGCAGGCCTTAACACCGGGGAGCTGTTTTTT. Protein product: CASSLGAGLNTGELFF. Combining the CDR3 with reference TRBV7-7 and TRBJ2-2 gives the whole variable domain GAGVSQSPRYKVTKRGQDVTLRCDPISSHATLYWYQQALGQGPEFLTYFNYEAQPDKSGLPSDRFSAERPEGSISTLTIQRTEQRDSAMYRCASSLGAGLNTGELFFGEGSRLTVL.

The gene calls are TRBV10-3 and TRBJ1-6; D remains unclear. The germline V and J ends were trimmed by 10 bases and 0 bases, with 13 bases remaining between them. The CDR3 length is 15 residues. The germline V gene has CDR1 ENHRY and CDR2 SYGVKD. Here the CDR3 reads CASNPQSSYNSPLHF. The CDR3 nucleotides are TGTGCCAGCAACCCCCAGAGCTCCTATAATTCACCCCTCCACTTT.

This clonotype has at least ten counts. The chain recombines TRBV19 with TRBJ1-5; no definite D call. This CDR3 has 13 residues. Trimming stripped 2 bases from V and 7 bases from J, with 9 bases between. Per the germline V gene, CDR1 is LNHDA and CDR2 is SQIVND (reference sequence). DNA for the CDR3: TGTGCCAGTAGTATATTTTCCAGACAGCCCCAGCATTTT. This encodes CASSIFSRQPQHF.

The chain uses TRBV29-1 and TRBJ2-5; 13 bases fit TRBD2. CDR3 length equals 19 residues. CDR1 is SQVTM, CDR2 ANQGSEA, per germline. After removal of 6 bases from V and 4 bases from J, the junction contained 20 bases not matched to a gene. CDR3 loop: CSVQGGGLAGVWLGETQYF. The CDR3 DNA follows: TGCAGCGTCCAGGGGGGCGGACTAGCGGGAGTTTGGCTTGGAGAGACCCAGTACTTC.

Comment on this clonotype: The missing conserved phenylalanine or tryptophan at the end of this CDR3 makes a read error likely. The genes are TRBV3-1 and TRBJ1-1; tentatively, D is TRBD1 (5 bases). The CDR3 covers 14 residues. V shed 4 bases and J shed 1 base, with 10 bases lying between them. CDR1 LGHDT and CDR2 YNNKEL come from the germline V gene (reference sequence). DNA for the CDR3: TGTGCCAGCAGCCCCCTCACAGGGAACACTGAAGCTTTCCTT. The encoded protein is CASSPLTGNTEAFL.

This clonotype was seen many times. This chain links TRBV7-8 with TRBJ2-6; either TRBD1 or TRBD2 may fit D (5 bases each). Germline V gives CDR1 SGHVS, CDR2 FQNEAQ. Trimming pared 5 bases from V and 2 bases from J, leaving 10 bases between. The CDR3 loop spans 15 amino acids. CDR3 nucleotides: TGTGCCAGCAGCCATCGAGGGGCTGGGGCCAACGTCCTGACTTTC. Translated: CASSHRGAGANVLTF.

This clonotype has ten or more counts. Here the CDR3 DNA reads TGTGCCAGCAGCCCGGATGGGGGCAGGTCCTACGAGCAGTACTTC. Amino acids: CASSPDGGRSYEQYF. The V and J genes are TRBV5-8 and TRBJ2-7; D might be TRBD1 (6 bases). CDR3 size: 15 residues. The V end was cut by 4 bases, the J end by 1 base, with 15 bases between. CDR1 is SGHTS and CDR2 is YDEGEE in the germline V gene. The full variable domain, with the rest looked up from reference TRBV5-8 and TRBJ2-7, is EAGVTQSPTHLIKTRGQQATLRCSPISGHTSVYWYQQALGLGLQFLLWYDEGEERNRGNFPPRFSGRQFPNYSSELNVNALELEDSALYLCASSPDGGRSYEQYFGPGTRLTVT.

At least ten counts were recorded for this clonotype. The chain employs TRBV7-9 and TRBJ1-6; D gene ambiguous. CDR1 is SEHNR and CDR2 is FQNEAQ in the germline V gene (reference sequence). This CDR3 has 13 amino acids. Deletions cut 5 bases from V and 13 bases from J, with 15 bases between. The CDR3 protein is CASSPPSGGPLHF. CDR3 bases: TGTGCCAGCAGCCCCCCGAGCGGAGGCCCCCTCCACTTT.

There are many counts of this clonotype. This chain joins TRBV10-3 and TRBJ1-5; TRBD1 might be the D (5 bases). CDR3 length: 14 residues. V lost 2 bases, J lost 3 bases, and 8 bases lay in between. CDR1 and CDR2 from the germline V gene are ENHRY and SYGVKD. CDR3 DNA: TGTGCCATCAGTGAGGGGGGATTCAATCAGCCCCAGCATTTT. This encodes CAISEGGFNQPQHF.

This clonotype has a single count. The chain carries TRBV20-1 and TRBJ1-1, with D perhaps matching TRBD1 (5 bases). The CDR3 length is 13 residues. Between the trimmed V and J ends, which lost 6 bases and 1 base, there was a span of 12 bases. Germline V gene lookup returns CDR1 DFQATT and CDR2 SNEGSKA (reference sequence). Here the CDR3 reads CSASSGGNTEAFF. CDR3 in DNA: TGCAGTGCCTCATCGGGGGGGAACACTGAAGCTTTCTTT.

The CDR3 bases are TGTGCCAGCAGCCGCGGGGACCGCAACACCGGGGAGCTGTTTTTT. Residues: CASSRGDRNTGELFF. The chain recombines TRBV6-1 with TRBJ2-2; D may be TRBD2 (6 bases). Trimming cost V 6 bases and J 2 bases, with 13 bases left between them. CDR1 MNHNS and CDR2 SASEGT come from the germline V gene. The CDR3 has 15 amino acids.

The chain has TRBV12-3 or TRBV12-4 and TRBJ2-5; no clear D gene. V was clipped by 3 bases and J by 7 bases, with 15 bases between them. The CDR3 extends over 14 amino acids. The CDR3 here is CASSFTRSTATQYF. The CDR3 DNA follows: TGTGCCAGCAGTTTTACCAGGTCTACGGCGACCCAGTACTTC.

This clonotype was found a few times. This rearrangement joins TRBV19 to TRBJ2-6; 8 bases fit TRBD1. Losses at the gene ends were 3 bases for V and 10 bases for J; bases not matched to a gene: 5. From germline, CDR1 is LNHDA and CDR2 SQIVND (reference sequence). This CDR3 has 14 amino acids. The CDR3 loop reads CASSISTGGNVLTF. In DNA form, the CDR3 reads TGTGCCAGTAGTATTTCTACAGGGGGGAACGTCCTGACTTTC.

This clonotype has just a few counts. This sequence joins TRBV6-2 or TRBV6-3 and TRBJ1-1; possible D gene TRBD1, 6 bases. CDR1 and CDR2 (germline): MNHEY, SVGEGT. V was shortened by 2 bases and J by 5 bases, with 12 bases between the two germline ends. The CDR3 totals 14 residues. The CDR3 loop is CASSYLPQGTEAFF. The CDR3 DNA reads TGTGCCAGCAGTTACCTCCCCCAGGGGACTGAAGCTTTCTTT.

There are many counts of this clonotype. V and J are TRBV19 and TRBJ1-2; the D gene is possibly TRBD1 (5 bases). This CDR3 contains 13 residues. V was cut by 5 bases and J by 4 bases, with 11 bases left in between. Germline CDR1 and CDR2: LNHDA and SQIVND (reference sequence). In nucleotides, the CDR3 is TGTGCCAGTAGTCGGGACGGGTTCTATGGCTACACCTTC. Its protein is CASSRDGFYGYTF.

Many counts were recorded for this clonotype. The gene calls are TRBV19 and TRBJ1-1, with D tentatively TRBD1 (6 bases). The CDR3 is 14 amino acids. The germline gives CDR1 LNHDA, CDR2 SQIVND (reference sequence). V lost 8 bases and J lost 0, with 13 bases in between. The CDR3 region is CASDMTGMNTEAFF. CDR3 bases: TGTGCCAGTGACATGACAGGCATGAACACTGAAGCTTTCTTT.

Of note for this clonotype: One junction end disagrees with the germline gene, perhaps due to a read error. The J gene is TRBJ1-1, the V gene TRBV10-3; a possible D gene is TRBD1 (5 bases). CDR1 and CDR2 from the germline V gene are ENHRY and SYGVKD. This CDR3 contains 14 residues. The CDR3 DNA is TGTGCCAGCAGTCGACAGCATATAAACACTGAAGCTTTCTTT. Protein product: CASSRQHINTEAFF.

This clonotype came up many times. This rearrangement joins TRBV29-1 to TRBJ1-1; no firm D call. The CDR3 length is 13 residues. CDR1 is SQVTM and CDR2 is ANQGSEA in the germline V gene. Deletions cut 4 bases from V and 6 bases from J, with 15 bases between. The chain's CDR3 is CSVVGRIGAEAFF. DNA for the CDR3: TGCAGCGTTGTCGGCAGGATTGGTGCTGAAGCTTTCTTT.

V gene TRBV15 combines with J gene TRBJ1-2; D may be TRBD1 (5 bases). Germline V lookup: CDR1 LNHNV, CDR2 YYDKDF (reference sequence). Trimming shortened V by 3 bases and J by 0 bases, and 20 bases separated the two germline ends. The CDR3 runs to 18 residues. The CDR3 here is CATSSFPGGDRTNYGYTF. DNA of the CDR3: TGTGCCACCAGCAGTTTTCCCGGGGGGGACCGGACTAACTATGGCTACACCTTC.

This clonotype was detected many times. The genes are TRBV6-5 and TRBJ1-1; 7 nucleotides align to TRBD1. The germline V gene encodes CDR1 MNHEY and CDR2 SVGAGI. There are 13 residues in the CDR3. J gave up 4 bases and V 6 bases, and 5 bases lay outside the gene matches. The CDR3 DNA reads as TGTGCCAGCAGATCGACAGGGATCACTGAAGCTTTCTTT. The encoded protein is CASRSTGITEAFF.

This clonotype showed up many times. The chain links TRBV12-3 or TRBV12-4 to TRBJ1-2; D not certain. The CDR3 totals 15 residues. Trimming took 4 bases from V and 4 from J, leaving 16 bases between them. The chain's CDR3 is CASSSFRTAVYGYTF. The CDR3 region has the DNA TGTGCCAGCAGTTCGTTTAGGACGGCGGTCTATGGCTACACCTTC.

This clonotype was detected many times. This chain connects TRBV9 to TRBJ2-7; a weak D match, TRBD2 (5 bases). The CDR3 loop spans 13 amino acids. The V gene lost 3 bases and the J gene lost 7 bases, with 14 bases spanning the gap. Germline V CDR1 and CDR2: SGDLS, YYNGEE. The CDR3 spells CASSARTGLEQYF. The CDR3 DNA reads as TGTGCCAGCAGCGCCCGGACTGGCCTAGAGCAGTACTTC.

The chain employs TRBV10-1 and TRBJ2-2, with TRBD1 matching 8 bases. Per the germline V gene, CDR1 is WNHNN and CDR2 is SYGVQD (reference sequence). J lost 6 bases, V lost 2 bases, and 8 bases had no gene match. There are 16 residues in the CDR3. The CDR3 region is CASSEVQGAASGELFF. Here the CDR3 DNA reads TGCGCCAGCAGTGAGGTTCAGGGGGCCGCATCCGGGGAGCTGTTTTTT.

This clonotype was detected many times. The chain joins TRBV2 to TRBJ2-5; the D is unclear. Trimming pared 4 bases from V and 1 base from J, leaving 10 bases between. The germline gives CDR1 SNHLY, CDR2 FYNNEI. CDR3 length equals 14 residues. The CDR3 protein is CASSVRGRQETQYF. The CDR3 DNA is TGTGCCAGCAGTGTCCGCGGTCGCCAAGAGACCCAGTACTTC.

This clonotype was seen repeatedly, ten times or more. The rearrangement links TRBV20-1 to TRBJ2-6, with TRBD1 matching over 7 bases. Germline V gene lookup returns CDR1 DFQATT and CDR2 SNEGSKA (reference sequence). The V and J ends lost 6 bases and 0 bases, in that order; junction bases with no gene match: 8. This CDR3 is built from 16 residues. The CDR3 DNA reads TGCAGTGCGCCCCGACAGGGTAGCTCTGGGGCCAACGTCCTGACTTTC. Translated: CSAPRQGSSGANVLTF.

The CDR3 is CASTFSETQYF. As DNA, the CDR3 is TGTGCCAGCACCTTTTCGGAGACCCAGTACTTC. This chain links TRBV6-2 or TRBV6-3 with TRBJ2-5; D is uncertain. CDR3 size: 11 residues. Between the trimmed V and J ends, which lost 7 bases and 5 bases, there was a span of 8 bases. Germline values: CDR1 MNHEY, CDR2 SVGEGT.

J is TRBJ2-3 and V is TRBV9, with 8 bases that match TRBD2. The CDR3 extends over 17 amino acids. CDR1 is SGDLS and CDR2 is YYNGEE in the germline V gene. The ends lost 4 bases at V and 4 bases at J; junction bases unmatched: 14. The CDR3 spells CASSPFRSSGGSDTQYF. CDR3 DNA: TGTGCCAGCAGCCCCTTTAGGTCAAGCGGGGGTTCAGATACGCAGTATTTT.